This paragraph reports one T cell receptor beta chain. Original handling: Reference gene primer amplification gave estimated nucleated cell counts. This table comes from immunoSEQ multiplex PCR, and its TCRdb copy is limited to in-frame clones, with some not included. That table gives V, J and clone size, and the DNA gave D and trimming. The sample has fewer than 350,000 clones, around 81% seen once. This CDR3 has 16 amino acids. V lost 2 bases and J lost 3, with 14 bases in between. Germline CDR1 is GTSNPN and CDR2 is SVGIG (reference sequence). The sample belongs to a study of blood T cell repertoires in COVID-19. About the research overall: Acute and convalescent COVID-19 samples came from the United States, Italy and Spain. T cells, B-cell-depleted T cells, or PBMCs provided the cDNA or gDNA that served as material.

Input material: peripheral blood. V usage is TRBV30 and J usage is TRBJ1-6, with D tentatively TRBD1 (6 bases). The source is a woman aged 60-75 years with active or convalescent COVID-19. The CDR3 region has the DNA TGTGCCTGGAGTCCGACCCCGGGACACTATAATTCACCCCTCCACTTT. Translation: CAWSPTPGHYNSPLHF.